The clone carrying this T cell receptor (beta chain) was counted many times. Its antigen is not identified. This sample is part of a study of identical twins. Regarding the study as a whole: Compared with models, monozygotic twins showed more out-of-frame TCR alpha sharing. Out-of-frame alpha sequences shared between twins exhibited an excess of low generation probability.

TCRdb reanalysed the 5' RACE reads using MiXCR and keeps one entry per CDR3 protein. The sample carries about 690,000 distinct CDR3 sequences, 6% to 6.5% recorded once. The clonotype comes from a man aged 18 to 29 in good health. Sequenced input: naive T cells sorted from blood.

CDR3 loop: CASSLSGRIGGELFF. CDR3 sequence (DNA): TGTGCCAGCAGCTTATCCGGCAGGATAGGTGGGGAGCTGTTTTTT. This chain connects TRBV7-3 to TRBJ2-2; D uncertain. Germline-derived CDR1 and CDR2 are SGHTA and FQGTGA. V lost 2 bases to trimming and J lost 8 bases, with 15 bases between them. The length of the CDR3 is 15 residues.